The 29 T cell receptor beta chains in this list originate from one sample, sequenced in a study of CD8 T cells in ankylosing spondylitis (TCRdb year 2017). Libraries came from 5' RACE. TCRdb records Illumina HiSeq 2500 as the sequencer. TCRdb trimmed the raw reads at Q25, called clones with MiXCR and kept productive beta chains. All rows with the same CDR3 protein become a single entry with the most common DNA and genes. A total of roughly 190,000 distinct CDR3 sequences appear in this sample, 9.5% to 15% of them only once. The ten largest clones take up more than 15% of the sample. Sequenced material: blood, either unsorted or a sorted T cell fraction (not recorded which). The receptors shown here come from a male donor with ankylosing spondylitis or in good health (not recorded which).

The V call is TRBV29-1, the J call TRBJ2-7, with 8 nucleotides matching TRBD1. The CDR3 loop spans 14 amino acids. Germline CDR1 reads SQVTM; CDR2 reads ANQGSEA. Unmatched junction bases numbered 10, after V lost 5 bases and J lost 4 bases. The CDR3 is CSVTPGTGRYEQYF. CDR3 sequence (DNA): TGCAGCGTTACCCCCGGGACAGGTCGATACGAGCAGTACTTC.

The rearrangement links TRBV9 to TRBJ2-1; D may be TRBD1 (5 bases). V lost 0 bases to trimming and J lost 7 bases, with 5 bases between them. The germline V gene encodes CDR1 SGDLS and CDR2 YYNGEE. The CDR3 extends over 12 amino acids. CDR3 DNA sequence: TGTGCCAGCAGCGTAGAGGGGAATGAGCAGTTCTTC. It specifies CASSVEGNEQFF.

Only a few counts were recorded for this clonotype. The chain links TRBV25-1 to TRBJ1-5; D unclear. The CDR3 length is 14 residues. Germline loops: CDR1 MGHDK, CDR2 SYGVNS. V gave up 3 bases and J gave up 7 bases, with 13 bases separating them. CDR3 sequence: CASSELGNGQPQHF. In nucleotides, the CDR3 is TGTGCCAGCAGTGAGTTGGGTAACGGGCAGCCCCAGCATTTT.

There are many counts of this clonotype. The chain joins TRBV12-3 or TRBV12-4 to TRBJ2-2, with D tentatively TRBD2 (6 bases). V was shortened by 4 bases and J by 2 bases, with 8 bases between the two germline ends. The length of the CDR3 is 14 residues. The CDR3 DNA sequence: TGTGCCAGCAGTTGGGGAGGAAACACCGGGGAGCTGTTTTTT. Amino acids: CASSWGGNTGELFF.

The gene calls are TRBV20-1 and TRBJ2-1, with a weak D call TRBD2 (6 bases). Trimming stripped 0 bases from V and 2 bases from J, with 11 bases between. CDR1 is DFQATT and CDR2 is SNEGSKA in the germline V gene (reference sequence). This CDR3 comprises 15 residues. CDR3 protein: CSARDNGEAYNEQFF. CDR3 nucleotide sequence: TGCAGTGCTAGAGATAATGGGGAGGCCTACAATGAGCAGTTCTTC.

V is TRBV6-2 or TRBV6-3 and J is TRBJ2-2; the match to TRBD1 covers 8 bases. There are 17 residues in the CDR3. J lost 2 bases, V lost 4 bases, and 9 bases had no gene match. Germline V gene data show CDR1 as MNHEY and CDR2 as SVGEGT. The CDR3 reads CASSLTGAASNTGELFF. CDR3 nucleotides: TGTGCCAGCAGTTTGACAGGGGCCGCTTCTAACACCGGGGAGCTGTTTTTT.

This clonotype was observed a few times. Germline and junction disagree at one end, which may indicate a read error. The chain employs TRBV10-3 and TRBJ2-3, with 11 positions matching TRBD2. The CDR3 runs to 16 residues. The germline CDR1 and CDR2 sequences are ENHRY and SYGVKD. CDR3 nucleotides: TGTGCCATAAGTGCGGCCCTAGCGGGGGGAGGTGATGCGCAGTATTTT. The encoded protein is CAISAALAGGGDAQYF.

This clonotype was seen many times. The V gene is TRBV5-1, the J gene TRBJ1-1; no reliable D call. The CDR3 is made up of 14 amino acids. Looked up from germline, CDR1 is SGHRS and CDR2 is YFSETQ. The ends were cut back, 2 bases at V and 0 bases at J, with 8 bases in the middle. Here the CDR3 DNA reads TGCGCCAGCAGCTTATATTGGGTGAACACTGAAGCTTTCTTT. Translated: CASSLYWVNTEAFF.

This clonotype was observed at least ten times. The chain combines TRBV2 with TRBJ2-7; D is perhaps TRBD2 (5 bases). Germline V lookup: CDR1 SNHLY, CDR2 FYNNEI. Trimming pared 6 bases from V and 3 bases from J, leaving 12 bases between. The CDR3 loop spans 13 amino acids. CDR3 in DNA: TGTGCCAGCAGCGAGGGCCAAGTCTACGAGCAGTACTTC. Protein: CASSEGQVYEQYF. Variable domain in full (rest from reference TRBV2 and TRBJ2-7): EPEVTQTPSHQVTQMGQEVILRCVPISNHLYFYWYRQILGQKVEFLVSFYNNEISEKSEIFDDQFSVERPDGSNFTLKIRSTKLEDSAMYFCASSEGQVYEQYFGPGTRLTVT.

This clonotype was picked up a small number of times. The chain has TRBV6-1 and TRBJ2-7, with D perhaps assigned TRBD1 or TRBD2 (5 bases each). The CDR3 is 16 residues long. Germline-derived CDR1 and CDR2 are MNHNS and SASEGT. V lost 6 bases and J lost 3, with 21 bases in between. The CDR3 DNA is TGTGCCAGCAGCCTCCTAGGGGTAAGGGCGGGCTACGAGCAGTACTTC. It encodes CASSLLGVRAGYEQYF.

The sample holds many counts of this clonotype. The rearrangement uses TRBV4-1 and TRBJ2-1, with 15 bases that match TRBD2. This CDR3 is 16 amino acids long. V dropped 5 bases and J dropped 7; count of bases not matched to a gene: 6. Germline loops: CDR1 MGHRA, CDR2 YSYEKL. The CDR3 DNA follows: TGCGCCAGCAGCTGGACTAGCGGGGGGGCAGGGAATGAGCAGTTCTTC. Residues: CASSWTSGGAGNEQFF.

Many counts were recorded for this clonotype. The chain has TRBV5-1 and TRBJ2-5; TRBD1 aligns across 10 bases. Germline assignment: CDR1 SGHRS and CDR2 YFSETQ. Trimming at V came to 0 bases and at J to 5 bases, leaving 7 bases not matched to a gene. The CDR3 length is 16 residues. The CDR3 is CASSLEPGQGRETQYF. The DNA of the CDR3 is TGCGCCAGCAGCTTGGAACCGGGACAGGGGCGGGAGACCCAGTACTTC.

This clonotype was seen a handful of times. The chain recombines TRBV5-5 with TRBJ2-7; D possibly corresponds to TRBD2 (5 bases). Germline CDR1 is SGHKS and CDR2 is YYEKEE (reference sequence). V lost 2 bases and J lost 0, with 9 bases in between. The CDR3 covers 14 residues. Here the CDR3 DNA reads TGTGCCAGCAGCTTCGAGGGTGACTCCTACGAGCAGTACTTC. Residues: CASSFEGDSYEQYF.

Only a few counts were recorded for this clonotype. The gene calls are TRBV30 and TRBJ1-1; D unresolved. The V end was cut by 1 base, the J end by 2 bases, with 5 bases between. This CDR3 contains 12 residues. CDR1 and CDR2 (germline): GTSNPN, SVGIG (reference sequence). This CDR3 is CAWSGGNTEAFF. DNA for the CDR3: TGTGCCTGGAGTGGGGGAAACACTGAAGCTTTCTTT. Complete variable domain (other parts from reference TRBV30 and TRBJ1-1): SQTIHQWPATLVQPVGSPLSLECTVEGTSNPNLYWYRQAAGRGLQLLFYSVGIGQISSEVPQNLSASRPQDRQFILSSKKLLLSDSGFYLCAWSGGNTEAFFGQGTRLTVV.

This clonotype was counted at least ten times. This chain links TRBV7-9 with TRBJ1-1; D is undetermined. The CDR3 runs 12 residues. Germline V lookup: CDR1 SEHNR, CDR2 FQNEAQ (reference sequence). The V end lost 2 bases, the J end lost 10 bases, and 11 bases lay between the germline ends. The CDR3 reads CASSLPGQGAFF. The CDR3 DNA follows: TGTGCCAGCAGCTTACCTGGCCAAGGAGCTTTCTTT.

This clonotype was observed a handful of times. The chain employs TRBV5-5 and TRBJ2-1; D might be TRBD2 (5 bases). Looked up from germline, CDR1 is SGHKS and CDR2 is YYEKEE (reference sequence). V lost 4 bases to trimming and J lost 5 bases, with 16 bases between them. CDR3 length: 15 amino acids. The CDR3, as DNA: TGTGCCAGCAGCCCTCAACGACTAATGGACAATGAGCAGTTCTTC. Protein sequence: CASSPQRLMDNEQFF.

This clonotype was seen more than once but under ten times. The chain couples TRBV6-1 to TRBJ2-5, with 8 bases fitting TRBD1. The germline CDR1 and CDR2 sequences are MNHNS and SASEGT. The CDR3 runs to 17 residues. V trimming: 4 bases; J trimming: 5 bases; junction bases outside the gene matches: 15. CDR3 sequence reads: CASSGSSGGALGETQYF. The CDR3 DNA follows: TGTGCCAGCAGTGGAAGTTCAGGGGGCGCCTTGGGGGAGACCCAGTACTTC.

This chain joins TRBV10-2 and TRBJ2-1; 7 bases line up with TRBD2. The CDR3 runs to 14 residues. CDR1 is WSHSY and CDR2 is SAAADI in the germline V gene. J gave up 0 bases and V 8 bases, and 4 bases lay outside the gene matches. CDR3 DNA: TGCGCCAGCGGACTAGAAAACTCCTACAATGAGCAGTTCTTC. It specifies CASGLENSYNEQFF.

This clonotype showed up just a few times. This sequence joins TRBV7-2 and TRBJ2-7; TRBD2 is a possible D gene (5 bases). The length of the CDR3 is 14 residues. V was cut by 4 bases and J by 2 bases, with 12 bases left in between. Germline lookup yields CDR1 SGHTA and CDR2 FQGNSA. CDR3 amino acids: CASSSTDGAYEQYF. The CDR3 nucleotides are TGTGCCAGCAGCTCAACAGACGGGGCCTACGAGCAGTACTTC. The full variable domain, rest sourced from reference TRBV7-2 and TRBJ2-7, is GAGVSQSPSNKVTEKGKDVELRCDPISGHTALYWYRQSLGQGLEFLIYFQGNSAPDKSGLPSDRFSAERTGGSVSTLTIQRTQQEDSAVYLCASSSTDGAYEQYFGPGTRLTVT.

This clonotype came up a few times. The gene calls are TRBV4-1 and TRBJ2-1; D possibly corresponds to TRBD1 (6 bases). CDR3 size: 17 residues. Trimming removed 0 bases from V and 6 bases from J, with 18 bases in between. Per the germline V gene, CDR1 is MGHRA and CDR2 is YSYEKL. As DNA, the CDR3 is TGCGCCAGCAGCCAAGAAGGGGGAAGGGGTTTCGGCAATGAGCAGTTCTTC. Translated: CASSQEGGRGFGNEQFF.

This clonotype was detected only a few times. V usage is TRBV7-9 and J usage is TRBJ2-7; the D gene is possibly TRBD1 (6 bases). Trimming took 4 bases from V and 0 from J, leaving 16 bases between them. CDR1 and CDR2 from the germline V gene are SEHNR and FQNEAQ (reference sequence). The CDR3 loop spans 16 amino acids. CDR3 protein: CASSSLDSLSSYEQYF. In DNA form, the CDR3 reads TGTGCCAGCAGCTCGCTGGACAGTTTAAGCTCCTACGAGCAGTACTTC. Supplemented by reference TRBV7-9 and TRBJ2-7, the full variable domain reads DTGVSQNPRHKITKRGQNVTFRCDPISEHNRLYWYRQTLGQGPEFLTYFQNEAQLEKSRLLSDRFSAERPKGSFSTLEIQRTEQGDSAMYLCASSSLDSLSSYEQYFGPGTRLTVT.

The chain couples TRBV12-3 or TRBV12-4 to TRBJ2-7; no clear D. This CDR3 has 12 residues. The V gene lost 6 bases and the J gene lost 0 bases, with 6 bases spanning the gap. CDR3 bases: TGTGCCAGCAGCTACACCTCCTACGAGCAGTACTTC. Its protein product is CASSYTSYEQYF.

This clonotype was seen more than once but under ten times. The chain employs TRBV11-2 and TRBJ2-5; maybe TRBD2 (6 bases). The germline V gene encodes CDR1 SGHAT and CDR2 FQNNGV. This CDR3 comprises 15 residues. V was cut by 4 bases and J by 0 bases, with 12 bases left in between. CDR3 region: CASSSWGDDQETQYF. CDR3 in DNA: TGTGCCAGCAGCTCATGGGGGGACGACCAAGAGACCCAGTACTTC.

In this sample, this clonotype turned up a few times. The rearrangement joins TRBV5-1 to TRBJ2-2; TRBD2 agrees at 7 bases. The CDR3 is 13 amino acids. In germline, CDR1 is SGHRS, CDR2 YFSETQ. V lost 5 bases, J lost 6 bases, and 4 bases stayed unmatched. The CDR3 is CASSRLAAGELFF. DNA of the CDR3: TGCGCCAGCAGTAGGCTAGCGGCCGGGGAGCTGTTTTTT.

This clonotype has just a few counts. The chain joins TRBV29-1 to TRBJ2-2, with 9 bases fitting TRBD2. The ends lost 0 bases at V and 1 base at J; junction bases unmatched: 9. In germline, CDR1 is SQVTM, CDR2 ANQGSEA. This CDR3 region has 18 residues. The CDR3 region is CSVEDGLVSGRNTGELFF. In DNA, the CDR3 is TGCAGCGTTGAAGATGGCCTCGTTAGCGGGAGGAACACCGGGGAGCTGTTTTTT.

The gene calls are TRBV6-1 and TRBJ2-2, with 14 bases lining up with TRBD2. Germline-derived CDR1 and CDR2 are MNHNS and SASEGT. V shed 4 bases, J shed 5 bases, and the junction held 6 bases outside the gene matches. The CDR3 loop spans 17 amino acids. Written as DNA, the CDR3 is TGTGCCAGCAGTGGGGGGACTAGCGGGGGAGAGACCGGGGAGCTGTTTTTT. Protein: CASSGGTSGGETGELFF.

This clonotype showed up just a few times. The chain joins TRBV30 to TRBJ1-5; D uncertain. Germline values: CDR1 GTSNPN, CDR2 SVGIG (reference sequence). The ends were cut back, 3 bases at V and 5 bases at J, with 14 bases in the middle. This CDR3 is 14 amino acids long. The chain's CDR3 is CAWSPDSGYQPQHF. The DNA for the CDR3 is TGTGCCTGGAGCCCTGACTCTGGCTATCAGCCCCAGCATTTT.

This clonotype appeared a few times. The chain has TRBV4-1 and TRBJ1-4; tentative D call: TRBD1 (6 bases). V dropped 4 bases and J dropped 7 bases, with 13 bases sitting between them. CDR1 and CDR2 from the germline V gene are MGHRA and YSYEKL. This CDR3 comprises 14 residues. This CDR3 reads CASSPPIGGEKLFF. The CDR3 nucleotides are TGCGCCAGCAGCCCCCCCATAGGGGGTGAAAAACTGTTTTTT.

The gene calls are TRBV6-5 and TRBJ1-1; no definite D call. V was cut by 0 bases and J by 3 bases, with 8 bases left in between. The CDR3 is 14 residues long. Germline V lookup: CDR1 MNHEY, CDR2 SVGAGI. Here the CDR3 DNA reads TGTGCCAGCAGTTACTCCGACACTTACACTGAAGCTTTCTTT. This codes for CASSYSDTYTEAFF.